The clone carrying this TCR beta chain has only a few counts. What it recognizes is unknown. A sample-barcoded 5' primer and a J-beta primer mix were used in a second PCR of about 7 to 11 cycles. TCRdb re-called the 5' RACE reads with MiXCR, one entry per CDR3 protein. This table has some 1 million distinct CDR3 sequences, less than 50% appearing once. The total RNA that was extracted per sample amounted to at least 5.5 micrograms. CDR1 and CDR2 (germline): LGHDT, YNNKEL (reference sequence). The CDR3 consists of 17 residues. The J segment lost 11 bases and the V segment lost 3 bases, leaving 11 bases of the junction unmatched. The data derive from a study of blood T cells in healthy people across ages. General study points: Long-lived donors carried more naive CD4+ cells and greater diversity than aged donors. Expanded clonotype changes were possibly confounded by unknown donor CMV status. Age brought a roughly linear fall in TCR beta diversity measured per million T cells.

The chain has TRBV3-1 and TRBJ2-1, with TRBD2 identical over 15 bases. The sequence was collected from a woman aged 55-75 years in good health. Specimen: blood. The CDR3 region has the DNA TGTGCCAGCAGCCATTCTACGGGACTAGCGGGAGGTGGGCAGCAGTTCTTC. Protein: CASSHSTGLAGGGQQFF.